This TCR beta chain appears in the sequencing data of a study of cytomegalovirus exposure and HLA in healthy donors. Use of 60 Vbeta and 13 Jbeta primers characterized the PCR. Libraries were prepared by immunoSEQ multiplex PCR; TCRdb keeps only in-frame clonotypes and omits some of them. The sample includes around 130,000 clones, about four fifths of them seen just once. Of note for this clone: As yet, its antigen is unknown.

Study-wide results and limits: A few chains tied to CMV proved CMV antigen-specific in vitro.

The sequence came from a woman between 40 and 50 years old in good health and CMV-seronegative. The sequencing input was PBMCs.

The CDR3 loop reads CASSSGGSYEQYF. The DNA for the CDR3 is TGTGCCAGCAGTTCGGGGGGGTCCTACGAGCAGTACTTC. This chain uses TRBV28 with TRBJ2-7, with 8 bases identical to TRBD2. The ends lost 4 bases at V and 1 base at J; junction bases unmatched: 0. The CDR3 runs 13 residues. The germline gives CDR1 MDHEN, CDR2 SYDVKM.